The present TCR beta chain was sequenced within a study of PD-1 blockade in classical Hodgkin lymphoma. After removal of 4 bases from V and 7 bases from J, the junction contained 11 bases not matched to a gene. The V gene's germline CDR1 is SGHRS and CDR2 YFSETQ. The CDR3 has 15 residues. Generated by immunoSEQ multiplex PCR, the TCRdb table keeps only in-frame clones and is missing some. Among 90,000 to 100,000 clones listed, about 88% were seen once. All patients relapsed after autologous stem cell transplantation, and brentuximab vedotin exposure varied. This sequence originates from a human donor with classical Hodgkin lymphoma. The specimen was peripheral blood mononuclear cells (PBMCs), collected before the second cycle of nivolumab. The V call is TRBV5-1, the J call TRBJ2-7, with TRBD1 identical over 10 bases. The CDR3 region has the DNA TGCGCCAGCAGCCTCCCCGGGACAGGGGTGGAAGAGCAGTACTTC. It codes for CASSLPGTGVEEQYF.